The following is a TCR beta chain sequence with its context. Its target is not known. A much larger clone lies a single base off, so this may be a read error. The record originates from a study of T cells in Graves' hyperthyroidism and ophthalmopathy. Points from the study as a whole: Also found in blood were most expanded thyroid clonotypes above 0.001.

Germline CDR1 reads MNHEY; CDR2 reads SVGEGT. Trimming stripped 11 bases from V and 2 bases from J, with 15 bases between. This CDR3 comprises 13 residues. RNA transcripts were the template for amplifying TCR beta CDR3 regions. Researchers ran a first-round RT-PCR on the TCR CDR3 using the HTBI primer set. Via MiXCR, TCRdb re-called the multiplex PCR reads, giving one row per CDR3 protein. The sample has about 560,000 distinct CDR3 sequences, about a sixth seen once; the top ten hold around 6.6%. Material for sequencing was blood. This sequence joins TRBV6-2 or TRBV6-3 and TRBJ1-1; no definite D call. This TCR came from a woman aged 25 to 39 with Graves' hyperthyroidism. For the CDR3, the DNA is TGTGCCTGCTCCGAGACAACAAACACTGAAGCTTTCTTT. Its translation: CACSETTNTEAFF.